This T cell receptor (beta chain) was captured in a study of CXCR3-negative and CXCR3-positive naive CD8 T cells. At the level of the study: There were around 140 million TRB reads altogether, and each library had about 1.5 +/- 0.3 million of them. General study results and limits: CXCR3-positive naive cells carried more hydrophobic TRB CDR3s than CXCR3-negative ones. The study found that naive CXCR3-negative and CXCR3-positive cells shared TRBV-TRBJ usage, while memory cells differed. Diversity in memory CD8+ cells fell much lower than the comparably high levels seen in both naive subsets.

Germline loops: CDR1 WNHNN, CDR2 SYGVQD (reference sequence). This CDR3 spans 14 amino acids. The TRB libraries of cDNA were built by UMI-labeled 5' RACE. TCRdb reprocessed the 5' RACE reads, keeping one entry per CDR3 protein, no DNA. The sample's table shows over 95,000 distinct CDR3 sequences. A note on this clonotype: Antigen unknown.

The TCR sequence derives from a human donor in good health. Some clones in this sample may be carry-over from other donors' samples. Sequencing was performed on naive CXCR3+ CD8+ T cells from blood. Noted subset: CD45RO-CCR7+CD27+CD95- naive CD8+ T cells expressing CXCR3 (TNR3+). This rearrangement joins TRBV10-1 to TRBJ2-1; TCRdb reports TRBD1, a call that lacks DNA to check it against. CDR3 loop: CASSEKTGMGEQFF.